Ten or more counts support the clone carrying this T cell receptor beta chain. Its antigen remains unidentified. This specimen comes from a study of liver allograft versus peripheral blood T cells. Study as a whole: Liver transplant recipients had T cell receptor repertoires compared between transplanted liver and peripheral blood.

In TCRdb, the reads were re-called with MiXCR into one record per CDR3 protein. The sample has more than 1,500 distinct CDR3 sequences; 15% to 20% are singletons. The study, taken as a whole, reports: According to reports, the T cell receptor repertoires inside liver allografts differed from those in peripheral blood.

Per the germline V gene, CDR1 is DFQATT and CDR2 is SNEGSKA (reference sequence). The CDR3 is made up of 15 amino acids. Trimming cost V 0 bases and J 0 bases, with 9 bases left between them. This TCR came from a human patient who had a liver transplant. Part of the T cells may come from the graft donor. The gene calls are TRBV20-1 and TRBJ2-1; D gene uncertain. In DNA, the CDR3 is TGCAGTGCTAGAGATTTGTTAAGCTCCTACAATGAGCAGTTCTTC. Protein: CSARDLLSSYNEQFF.